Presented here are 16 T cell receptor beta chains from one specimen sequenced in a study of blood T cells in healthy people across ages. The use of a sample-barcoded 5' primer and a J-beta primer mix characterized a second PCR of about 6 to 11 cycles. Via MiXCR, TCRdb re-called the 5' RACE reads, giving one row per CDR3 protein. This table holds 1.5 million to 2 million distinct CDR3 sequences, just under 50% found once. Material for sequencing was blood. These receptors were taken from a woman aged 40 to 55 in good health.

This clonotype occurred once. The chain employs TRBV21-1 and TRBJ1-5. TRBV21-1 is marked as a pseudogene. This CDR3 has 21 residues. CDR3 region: CASSKGAEKGPKDNGNQPQHF. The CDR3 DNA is TGTGCCAGCAGCAAAGGGGCAGAGAAGGGGCCCAAGGACAATGGCAATCAGCCCCAGCATTTT.

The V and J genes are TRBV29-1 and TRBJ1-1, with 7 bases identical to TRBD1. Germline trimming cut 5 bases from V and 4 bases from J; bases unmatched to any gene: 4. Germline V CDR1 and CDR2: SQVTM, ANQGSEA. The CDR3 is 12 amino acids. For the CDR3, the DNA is TGCAGCGTTACTCAGGGGGTCACTGAAGCTTTCTTT. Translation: CSVTQGVTEAFF.

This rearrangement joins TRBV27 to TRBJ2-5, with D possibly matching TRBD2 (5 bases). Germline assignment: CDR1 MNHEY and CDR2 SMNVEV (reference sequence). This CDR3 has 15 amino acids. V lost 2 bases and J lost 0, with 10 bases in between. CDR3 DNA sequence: TGTGCCAGCAGTTTAGAGGGCAGAGACCAAGAGACCCAGTACTTC. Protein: CASSLEGRDQETQYF.

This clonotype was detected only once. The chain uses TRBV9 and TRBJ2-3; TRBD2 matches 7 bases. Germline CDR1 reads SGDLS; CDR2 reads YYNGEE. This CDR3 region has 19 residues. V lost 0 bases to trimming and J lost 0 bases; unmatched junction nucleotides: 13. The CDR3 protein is CASSVGISLAGDSTDTQYF. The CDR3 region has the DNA TGTGCCAGCAGCGTAGGTATTTCGCTTGCGGGGGACAGCACAGATACGCAGTATTTT.

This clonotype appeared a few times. CDR3 bases: TGCGCCAGCAGCATTGTTGGACAGCTAACTGCAACTAATGAAAAACTGTTTTTT. Translating it yields CASSIVGQLTATNEKLFF. V is TRBV5-1 and J is TRBJ1-4; tentative D call: TRBD1 (6 bases). The germline V gene has CDR1 SGHRS and CDR2 YFSETQ. The CDR3 runs 18 residues. V lost 4 bases to trimming and J lost 0 bases, with 19 bases between them.

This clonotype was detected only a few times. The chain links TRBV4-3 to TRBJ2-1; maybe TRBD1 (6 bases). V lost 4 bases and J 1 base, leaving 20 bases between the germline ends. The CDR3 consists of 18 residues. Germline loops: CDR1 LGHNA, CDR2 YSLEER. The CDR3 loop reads CASSPRGRGFGSYNEQFF. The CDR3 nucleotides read TGCGCCAGCAGCCCCCGGGGCAGGGGATTTGGGTCCTACAATGAGCAGTTCTTC.

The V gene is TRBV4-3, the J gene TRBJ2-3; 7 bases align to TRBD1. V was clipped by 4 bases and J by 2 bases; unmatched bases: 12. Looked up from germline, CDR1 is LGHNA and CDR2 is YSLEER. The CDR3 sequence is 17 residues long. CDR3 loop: CASSRTRGTGATDTQYF. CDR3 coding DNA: TGCGCCAGCAGCCGGACAAGGGGAACAGGGGCCACAGATACGCAGTATTTT.

The CDR3 DNA reads as TGTGCCAGCGGTCGGGGGTATTCTGAAGCTTTCTTT. It encodes CASGRGYSEAFF. This chain uses TRBV2 with TRBJ1-1; TRBD1 is a possible D gene (5 bases). The V end lost 8 bases, the J end lost 6 bases, and 13 bases lay between the germline ends. The germline V gene has CDR1 SNHLY and CDR2 FYNNEI. The CDR3 is 12 residues long.

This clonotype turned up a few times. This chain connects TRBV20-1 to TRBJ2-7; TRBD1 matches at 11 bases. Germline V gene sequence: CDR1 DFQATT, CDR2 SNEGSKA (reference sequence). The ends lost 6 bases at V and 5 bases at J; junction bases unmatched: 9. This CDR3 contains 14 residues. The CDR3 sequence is CSARPGTGGHEQYF. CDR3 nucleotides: TGCAGTGCCCGTCCCGGGACAGGGGGTCACGAGCAGTACTTC.

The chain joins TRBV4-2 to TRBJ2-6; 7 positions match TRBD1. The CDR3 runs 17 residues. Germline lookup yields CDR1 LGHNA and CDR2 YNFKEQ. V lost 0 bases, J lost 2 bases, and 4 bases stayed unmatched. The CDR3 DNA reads TGTGCCAGCAGCCAAGAGTCCACAGGGGCTGGGGCCAACGTCCTGACTTTC. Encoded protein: CASSQESTGAGANVLTF.

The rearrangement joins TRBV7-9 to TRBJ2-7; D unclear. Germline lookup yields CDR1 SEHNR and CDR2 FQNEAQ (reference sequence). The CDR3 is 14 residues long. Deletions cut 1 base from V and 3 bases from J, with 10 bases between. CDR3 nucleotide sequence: TGTGCCAGCAGCTTAGAGTCGTCGGACTACGAGCAGTACTTC. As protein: CASSLESSDYEQYF.

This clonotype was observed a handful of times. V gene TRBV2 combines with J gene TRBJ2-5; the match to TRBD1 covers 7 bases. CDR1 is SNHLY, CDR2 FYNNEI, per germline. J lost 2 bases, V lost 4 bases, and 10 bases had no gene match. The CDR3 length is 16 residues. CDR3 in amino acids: CASSVGTGTEQETQYF. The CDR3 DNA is TGTGCCAGCAGTGTCGGAACCGGGACAGAGCAAGAGACCCAGTACTTC. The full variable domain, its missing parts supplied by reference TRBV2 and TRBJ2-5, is EPEVTQTPSHQVTQMGQEVILRCVPISNHLYFYWYRQILGQKVEFLVSFYNNEISEKSEIFDDQFSVERPDGSNFTLKIRSTKLEDSAMYFCASSVGTGTEQETQYFGPGTRLLVL.

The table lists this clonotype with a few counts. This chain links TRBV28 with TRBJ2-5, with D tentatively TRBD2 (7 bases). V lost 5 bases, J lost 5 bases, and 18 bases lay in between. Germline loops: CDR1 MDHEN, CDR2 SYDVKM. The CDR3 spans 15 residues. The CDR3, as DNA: TGTGCCAGCAGTGGCCTTTCGGGGGGCACGGAGACCCAGTACTTC. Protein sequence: CASSGLSGGTETQYF. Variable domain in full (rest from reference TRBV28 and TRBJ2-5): DVKVTQSSRYLVKRTGEKVFLECVQDMDHENMFWYRQDPGLGLRLIYFSYDVKMKEKGDIPEGYSVSREKKERFSLILESASTNQTSMYLCASSGLSGGTETQYFGPGTRLLVL.

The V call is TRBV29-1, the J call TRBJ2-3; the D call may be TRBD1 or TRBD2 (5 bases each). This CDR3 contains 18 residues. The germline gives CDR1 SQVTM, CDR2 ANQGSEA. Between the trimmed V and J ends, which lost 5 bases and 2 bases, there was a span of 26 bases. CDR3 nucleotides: TGCAGCGTTAATACCGGGACGGCTATTAAAACGTCCACAGATACGCAGTATTTT. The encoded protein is CSVNTGTAIKTSTDTQYF.

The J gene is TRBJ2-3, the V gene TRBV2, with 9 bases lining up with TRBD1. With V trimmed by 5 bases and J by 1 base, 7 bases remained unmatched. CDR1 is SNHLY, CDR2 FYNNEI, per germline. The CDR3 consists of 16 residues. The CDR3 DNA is TGTGCCAGCAGTCGAGAAACAGGGGGCCGCACAGATACGCAGTATTTT. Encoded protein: CASSRETGGRTDTQYF.

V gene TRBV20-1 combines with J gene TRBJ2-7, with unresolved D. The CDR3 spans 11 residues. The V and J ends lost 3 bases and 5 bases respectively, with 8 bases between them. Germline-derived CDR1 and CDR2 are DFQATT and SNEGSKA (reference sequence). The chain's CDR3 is CSARKSHEQYF. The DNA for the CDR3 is TGCAGTGCTAGGAAGTCCCACGAGCAGTACTTC.